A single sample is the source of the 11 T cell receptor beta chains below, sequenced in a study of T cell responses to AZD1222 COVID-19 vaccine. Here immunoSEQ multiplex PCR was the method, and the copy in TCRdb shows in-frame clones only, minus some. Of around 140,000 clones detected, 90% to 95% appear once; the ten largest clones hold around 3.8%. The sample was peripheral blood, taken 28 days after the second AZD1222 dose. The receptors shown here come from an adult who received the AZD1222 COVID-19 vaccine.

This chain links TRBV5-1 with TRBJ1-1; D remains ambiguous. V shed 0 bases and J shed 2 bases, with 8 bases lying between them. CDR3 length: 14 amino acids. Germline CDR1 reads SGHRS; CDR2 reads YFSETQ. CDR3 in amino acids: CASSLDPFNTEAFF. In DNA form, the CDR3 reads TGCGCCAGCAGCTTGGATCCCTTCAACACTGAAGCTTTCTTT.

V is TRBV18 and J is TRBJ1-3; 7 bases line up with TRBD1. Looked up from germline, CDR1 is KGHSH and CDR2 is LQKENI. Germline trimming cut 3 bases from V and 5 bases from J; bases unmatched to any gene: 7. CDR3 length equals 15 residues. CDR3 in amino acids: CASSPRDSQRNTIYF. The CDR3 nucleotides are TGTGCCAGCTCACCCCGGGACAGCCAAAGAAACACCATATATTTT.

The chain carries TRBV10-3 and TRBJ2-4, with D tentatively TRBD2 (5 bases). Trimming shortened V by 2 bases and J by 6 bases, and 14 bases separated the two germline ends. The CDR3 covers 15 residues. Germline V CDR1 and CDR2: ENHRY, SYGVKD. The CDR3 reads CAISEGGSGTNIQYF. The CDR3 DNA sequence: TGTGCCATCAGTGAGGGTGGTTCGGGAACAAACATTCAGTACTTC.

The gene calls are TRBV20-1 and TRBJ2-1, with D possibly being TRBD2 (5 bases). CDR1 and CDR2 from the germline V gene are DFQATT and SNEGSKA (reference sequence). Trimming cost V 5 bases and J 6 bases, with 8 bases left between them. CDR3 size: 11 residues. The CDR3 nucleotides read TGCAGTGCTTTGGACTTCAATGAGCAGTTCTTC. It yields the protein CSALDFNEQFF.

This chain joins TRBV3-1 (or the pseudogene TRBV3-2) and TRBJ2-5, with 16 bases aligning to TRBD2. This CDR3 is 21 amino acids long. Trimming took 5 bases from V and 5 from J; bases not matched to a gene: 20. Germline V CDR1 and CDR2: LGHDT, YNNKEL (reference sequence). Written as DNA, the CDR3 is TGTGCCAGCAGCGGTGTACGCGGGACTAGCGGGAGGGCCGAGTTTCGGGAGACCCAGTACTTC. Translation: CASSGVRGTSGRAEFRETQYF.

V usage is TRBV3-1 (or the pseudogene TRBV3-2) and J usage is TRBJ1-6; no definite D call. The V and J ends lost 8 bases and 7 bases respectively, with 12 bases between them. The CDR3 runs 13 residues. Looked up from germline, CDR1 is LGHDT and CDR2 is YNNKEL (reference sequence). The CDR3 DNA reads TGTGCCAGCGCCCTGGGTACAAATTCACCCCTCCACTTT. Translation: CASALGTNSPLHF.

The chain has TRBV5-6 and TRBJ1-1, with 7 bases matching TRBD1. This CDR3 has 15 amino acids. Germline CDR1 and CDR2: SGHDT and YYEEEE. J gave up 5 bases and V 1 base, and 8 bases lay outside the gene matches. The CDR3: CASSLRGPRATEAFF. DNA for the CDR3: TGTGCCAGCAGCTTGAGGGGGCCCCGGGCTACTGAAGCTTTCTTT.

CDR3 bases: TGTGCCATCGGGGGGTCGGGCACAGATACGCAGTATTTT. Protein sequence: CAIGGSGTDTQYF. The V call is TRBV10-3, the J call TRBJ2-3; maybe TRBD2 (6 bases). V lost 8 bases, J lost 1 base, and 10 bases lay in between. The germline gives CDR1 ENHRY, CDR2 SYGVKD. The CDR3 loop spans 13 amino acids.

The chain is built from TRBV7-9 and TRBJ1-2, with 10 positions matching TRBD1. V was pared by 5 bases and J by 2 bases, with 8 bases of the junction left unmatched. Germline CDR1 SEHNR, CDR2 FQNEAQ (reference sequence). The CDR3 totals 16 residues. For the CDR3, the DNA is TGTGCCAGCAGCCCTCCGCGGGACAGGGGAAACTATGGCTACACCTTC. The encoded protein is CASSPPRDRGNYGYTF.

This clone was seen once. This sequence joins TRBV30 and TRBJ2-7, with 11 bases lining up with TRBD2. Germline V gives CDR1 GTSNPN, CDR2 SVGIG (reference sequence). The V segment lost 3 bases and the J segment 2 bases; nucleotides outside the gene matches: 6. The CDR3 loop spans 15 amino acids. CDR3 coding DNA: TGTGCCTGGAGGGGGCCGGGACTAGCGGCCTACGAGCAGTACTTC. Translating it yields CAWRGPGLAAYEQYF. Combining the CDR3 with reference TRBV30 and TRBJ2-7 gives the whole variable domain SQTIHQWPATLVQPVGSPLSLECTVEGTSNPNLYWYRQAAGRGLQLLFYSVGIGQISSEVPQNLSASRPQDRQFILSSKKLLLSDSGFYLCAWRGPGLAAYEQYFGPGTRLTVT.

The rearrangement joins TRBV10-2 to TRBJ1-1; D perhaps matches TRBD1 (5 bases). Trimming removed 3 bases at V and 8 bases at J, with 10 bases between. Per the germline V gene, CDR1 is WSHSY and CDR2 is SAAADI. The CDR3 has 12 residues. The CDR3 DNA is TGCGCCAGCAGTGAAATAGGGGCAGAAGCTTTCTTT. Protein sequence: CASSEIGAEAFF.